The TCR beta chain described here comes from a study of T-cell reconstitution after alpha-beta-depleted transplantation in children. Germline assignment: CDR1 SSHAT and CDR2 FNYEAQ (reference sequence). V was pared by 5 bases and J by 2 bases, with 15 bases between. CDR3 length equals 15 residues. Overall study results and limits: Most T-cell counts and diversity one year after the transplant came from T cells that were newly produced. The origin of alpha-beta T cells about two months after transplant was reportedly several hundred expanded graft clones. Day-60 TCRbeta diversity that was high in some patients was derived from surviving recipient T cells and thymic progenitors.

Construction of the TCRbeta library involved unique molecular identifiers. One entry per CDR3 protein results from TCRdb running MiXCR on the PCR reads. The data contain about 980,000 distinct CDR3 sequences, about 29% of them singletons. This clonotype has just a few counts. The antigen is unknown. Material: PBMCs, mostly from graft donor cells, obtained 360 days after TCRalphabeta/CD19-depleted stem cell transplant. This TCR was sampled from a boy in the first two years of life who had a stem cell transplant for SCID, so the T cells may come from the graft donor. The rearrangement uses TRBV7-7 and TRBJ2-5; the D gene could be TRBD1 or TRBD2 (6 bases each). The CDR3 sequence: CASSQGLGGQETQYF. Here the CDR3 DNA reads TGTGCCAGCAGCCAGGGGCTGGGGGGTCAAGAGACCCAGTACTTC.